A selection of T cell receptor beta chains follows, all from one sample in a study of cytotoxic CD8 clonotypes in ibrutinib-treated CLL. TCRdb's table, derived via immunoSEQ multiplex PCR, lists solely in-frame clones and lacks some. Of around 250,000 clones listed, 70% are singletons. Sequenced material: PBMCs, taken after 24 months of ibrutinib treatment. The receptors were sampled from a human donor with chronic lymphocytic leukemia. Both conserved end residues are part of each CDR3.

TRBV28,CATQTGFNTGELFF
TRBV6-5,CASRDRGKNEQFF
TRBV27,CASSLDQSYNEQFF
TRBV27,CAGHSGSGAYEQYF
TRBV2,CASKRLGQVNTEAFF
TRBV28,CASSHSGSLTGELFF
TRBV7-9,CASTVYDGYNEQFF
TRBV4-3,CASSDRDTEAFF
TRBV14,CASSHFTGAEVQLWANYGYTF
TRBV19,CASQPGTAMIYEQYF
TRBV15,CATSRTIEGAGTQYF
TRBV5-1,CASRSDQVPTGELFF